The rows below give T cell receptor beta chains drawn from one sample of a study of blood T cell repertoires in COVID-19. The data were produced by immunoSEQ multiplex PCR, yet TCRdb's version contains in-frame clones alone and is incomplete. The data hold some 30,000 clones, with 65% to 90% observed a single time. The sample consisted of peripheral blood. The receptors stem from a human donor in a cohort sampled during active COVID-19. Each CDR3 is given with its conserved first and last residue. D genes are given only for firm matches. Rows give clone size only sometimes, using once, few, many, or a class for an expanded clone.

clone size: NA; J gene: TRBJ2-7; D gene: NA; V gene: TRBV6-2/TRBV6-3; CDR3 protein: CASSSQGRRIYEQYF; CDR3 DNA: TGTGCCAGCAGTTCTCAGGGCAGACGAATCTACGAGCAGTACTTC
clone size: few; J gene: TRBJ1-6; D gene: NA; V gene: TRBV6-2/TRBV6-3; CDR3 protein: CASSYLDIRFMQAPLHF; CDR3 DNA: TGTGCCAGCAGTTACTTAGACATTCGCTTTATGCAAGCACCCCTCCACTTT
clone size: NA; J gene: TRBJ1-1; D gene: NA; V gene: TRBV6-4; CDR3 protein: CASGRELNTEAFF; CDR3 DNA: TGTGCCAGCGGGAGGGAGCTGAACACTGAAGCTTTCTTT
clone size: NA; J gene: TRBJ2-1; D gene: NA; V gene: TRBV19; CDR3 protein: CATLDTLYNEQFF; CDR3 DNA: TGTGCCACCTTGGACACCCTTTACAATGAGCAGTTCTTC
clone size: NA; J gene: TRBJ1-2; D gene: NA; V gene: TRBV6-5; CDR3 protein: CASSYHQDGGEGYTF; CDR3 DNA: TGTGCCAGCAGTTACCACCAGGACGGAGGGGAGGGCTACACCTTC
clone size: NA; J gene: TRBJ2-3; D gene: TRBD2; V gene: TRBV7-9; CDR3 protein: CASSWTSGGTDTQYF; CDR3 DNA: TGTGCCAGCAGCTGGACTAGCGGGGGGACAGATACGCAGTATTTT
clone size: NA; J gene: TRBJ1-2; D gene: TRBD1; V gene: TRBV6-5; CDR3 protein: CASSYTGQGSGYTF; CDR3 DNA: TGTGCCAGCAGTTACACAGGACAGGGGTCTGGCTACACCTTC
clone size: NA; J gene: TRBJ1-2; D gene: TRBD1; V gene: TRBV28; CDR3 protein: CASSRDRGNRYTF; CDR3 DNA: TGTGCCAGCAGTCGGGACAGGGGGAATCGCTACACCTTC
clone size: NA; J gene: TRBJ1-6; D gene: NA; V gene: TRBV10-3; CDR3 protein: CAISEGDYNSPLHF; CDR3 DNA: TGTGCCATCAGTGAAGGGGACTATAATTCACCCCTCCACTTT
clone size: few; J gene: TRBJ2-7; D gene: NA; V gene: TRBV3-1/TRBV3-2; CDR3 protein: CASSPPGVLEQYF; CDR3 DNA: TGTGCCAGCAGCCCCCCAGGGGTACTCGAGCAGTACTTC
clone size: once; J gene: TRBJ1-2; D gene: NA; V gene: TRBV19; CDR3 protein: CASSIAGRVYGYTF; CDR3 DNA: TGTGCCAGTAGTATTGCGGGTCGAGTCTATGGCTACACCTTC
clone size: NA; J gene: TRBJ1-2; D gene: NA; V gene: TRBV5-1; CDR3 protein: CASSSQDSLIYGYTF; CDR3 DNA: TGCGCCAGCAGCTCCCAGGACAGTCTGATCTATGGCTACACCTTC
clone size: once; J gene: TRBJ1-4; D gene: TRBD1; V gene: TRBV19; CDR3 protein: CASSTPGQGDEKLFF; CDR3 DNA: TGTGCCAGTAGTACCCCGGGACAGGGGGATGAAAAACTGTTTTTT
clone size: NA; J gene: TRBJ2-2; D gene: NA; V gene: TRBV5-4; CDR3 protein: CASSADRTGELFF; CDR3 DNA: TGTGCCAGCAGCGCGGACAGAACCGGGGAGCTGTTTTTT
clone size: NA; J gene: TRBJ1-2; D gene: NA; V gene: TRBV12-3/TRBV12-4; CDR3 protein: CASRAGGFYGYTF; CDR3 DNA: TGTGCCAGCAGGGCGGGTGGGTTTTATGGCTACACCTTC
clone size: once; J gene: TRBJ2-2; D gene: TRBD1; V gene: TRBV28; CDR3 protein: CATGTAATGELFF; CDR3 DNA: TGTGCCACAGGGACAGCGGCCACCGGGGAGCTGTTTTTT